These 28 T cell receptor beta chains were sequenced from one sample in a study of shared clonotypes between healthy human individuals. Clones were sequenced by immunoSEQ multiplex PCR, and TCRdb holds only the in-frame ones, with some missing. This repertoire shows about a million clones, about three quarters found once; its top ten account for roughly 1.5%. The sample taken for sequencing was memory CD4+ T cells sorted from blood. Subset described: CD45RA-negative fraction. All receptors derive from a man aged 18-30 years in good health.

CDR3 coding DNA: TGTGCCAGCAGTTGGGGACAGGGGGGGATGACTGAAGCTTTCTTT. This encodes CASSWGQGGMTEAFF. The rearrangement links TRBV6-5 to TRBJ1-1, with TRBD1 matching over 11 bases. Germline trimming cut 4 bases from V and 5 bases from J; bases unmatched to any gene: 6. Germline V gene sequence: CDR1 MNHEY, CDR2 SVGAGI. The CDR3 loop spans 15 amino acids.

The chain has TRBV28 and TRBJ2-7, with TRBD2 identical over 8 bases. In germline, CDR1 is MDHEN, CDR2 SYDVKM. Losses at the gene ends were 4 bases for V and 2 bases for J; bases not matched to a gene: 10. The CDR3 has 16 residues. The chain's CDR3 is CASSSPGAGGTYEQYF. The CDR3 nucleotides read TGTGCCAGCAGTTCCCCCGGGGCGGGGGGAACCTACGAGCAGTACTTC.

This chain joins TRBV7-3 and TRBJ1-3; D gene ambiguous. Germline V lookup: CDR1 SGHTA, CDR2 FQGTGA. The V end lost 4 bases, the J end lost 7 bases, and 5 bases lay between the germline ends. This CDR3 comprises 11 residues. CDR3 sequence: CASSSRNTIYF. CDR3 DNA sequence: TGTGCCAGCAGCTCCAGGAACACCATATATTTT.

The chain is built from TRBV5-6 and TRBJ1-2; no clear D gene. In germline, CDR1 is SGHDT, CDR2 YYEEEE. The ends were cut back, 2 bases at V and 2 bases at J, with 13 bases in the middle. CDR3 length: 15 residues. The CDR3 loop reads CASSLRSHLNYGYTF. The CDR3 DNA is TGTGCCAGCAGCTTACGGAGCCACCTGAACTATGGCTACACCTTC.

The V call is TRBV29-1, the J call TRBJ2-3; D ambiguous. Germline values: CDR1 SQVTM, CDR2 ANQGSEA. The CDR3 extends over 13 amino acids. Between the trimmed V and J ends, which lost 1 base and 1 base, there was a span of 6 bases. The CDR3 nucleotides read TGCAGCGTTGAAGGTGGGGGCACAGATACGCAGTATTTT. It codes for CSVEGGGTDTQYF.

J is TRBJ2-3 and V is TRBV30; D is unclear. CDR3 length: 14 residues. V lost 0 bases to trimming and J lost 6 bases, with 13 bases between them. Per germline, CDR1 GTSNPN and CDR2 SVGIG (reference sequence). The CDR3 loop reads CAWSVSLGMDTQYF. CDR3 bases: TGTGCCTGGAGTGTGAGCTTGGGTATGGATACGCAGTATTTT.

With regard to this clone: At the DNA level, this CDR3 is encoded by other sequences in the same sample as well. The chain carries TRBV18 and TRBJ2-7; TRBD1 might be the D (6 bases). Per germline, CDR1 KGHSH and CDR2 LQKENI. The CDR3 spans 15 residues. Trimming cost V 0 bases and J 1 base, with 10 bases left between them. The CDR3 sequence is CASSPPTGSSYEQYF. The CDR3 region has the DNA TGTGCCAGCTCACCACCCACAGGGTCGTCCTACGAGCAGTACTTC.

The chain couples TRBV27 to TRBJ2-5; 11 bases map to TRBD2. The CDR3 extends over 17 amino acids. Germline V gene lookup returns CDR1 MNHEY and CDR2 SMNVEV (reference sequence). The V gene end was trimmed by 2 bases and the J gene end by 5 bases; junction bases not matched to a gene: 10. This chain's CDR3 is CASSLITSGRVGETQYF. CDR3 in DNA: TGTGCCAGCAGTTTAATTACTAGCGGGAGAGTGGGGGAGACCCAGTACTTC.

The chain employs TRBV5-1 and TRBJ2-3; D uncertain. Between the trimmed V and J ends, which lost 0 bases and 2 bases, there was a span of 13 bases. Per the germline V gene, CDR1 is SGHRS and CDR2 is YFSETQ. CDR3 size: 16 residues. The CDR3: CASSLGNELLTDTQYF. The DNA for the CDR3 is TGCGCCAGCAGCTTGGGGAATGAGCTACTCACAGATACGCAGTATTTT.

The chain has TRBV18 and TRBJ1-4; D gene unclear. Between the trimmed V and J ends, which lost 9 bases and 0 bases, there was a span of 8 bases. Germline CDR1 and CDR2: KGHSH and LQKENI. This CDR3 is 13 amino acids long. The CDR3 sequence: CASHPATNEKLFF. The CDR3 bases are TGTGCCAGTCATCCTGCAACTAATGAAAAACTGTTTTTT.

V usage is TRBV30 and J usage is TRBJ2-2, with D hard to call. This CDR3 contains 11 residues. The V gene lost 1 base and the J gene lost 5 bases, with 2 bases spanning the gap. Looked up from germline, CDR1 is GTSNPN and CDR2 is SVGIG (reference sequence). In DNA form, the CDR3 reads TGTGCCTGGAGTGAGACCGGGGAGCTGTTTTTT. Translation: CAWSETGELFF. The full variable domain, rest sourced from reference TRBV30 and TRBJ2-2, is SQTIHQWPATLVQPVGSPLSLECTVEGTSNPNLYWYRQAAGRGLQLLFYSVGIGQISSEVPQNLSASRPQDRQFILSSKKLLLSDSGFYLCAWSETGELFFGEGSRLTVL.

This clone was picked up a small number of times. The chain combines TRBV7-6 with TRBJ2-7, with TRBD2 identical over 11 bases. Germline values: CDR1 SGHVS, CDR2 FNYEAQ. Germline trimming cut 1 base from V and 3 bases from J; bases unmatched to any gene: 8. The CDR3 is made up of 17 amino acids. The CDR3 is CASSLGETSGIGYEQYF. The CDR3 bases are TGTGCCAGCAGCTTAGGAGAGACTAGCGGGATCGGCTACGAGCAGTACTTC.

The rearrangement uses TRBV5-6 and TRBJ1-4; 7 nucleotides line up with TRBD1. The CDR3 sequence is 13 residues long. CDR1 SGHDT and CDR2 YYEEEE come from the germline V gene. Trimming took 2 bases from V and 6 from J; bases not matched to a gene: 1. The chain's CDR3 is CASSFGTDEKLFF. The CDR3 DNA sequence: TGTGCCAGCAGCTTCGGGACAGATGAAAAACTGTTTTTT.

The chain carries TRBV5-8 and TRBJ2-3, with D unclear. Trimming left V 0 bases short and J 2 bases short, with 19 bases between. Germline-derived CDR1 and CDR2 are SGHTS and YDEGEE. This CDR3 comprises 18 residues. CDR3 sequence reads: CASSLVFALTSSTDTQYF. The CDR3 nucleotides are TGTGCCAGCAGCTTGGTCTTTGCACTCACGAGTTCCACAGATACGCAGTATTTT. The full variable domain, rest sourced from reference TRBV5-8 and TRBJ2-3, is EAGVTQSPTHLIKTRGQQATLRCSPISGHTSVYWYQQALGLGLQFLLWYDEGEERNRGNFPPRFSGRQFPNYSSELNVNALELEDSALYLCASSLVFALTSSTDTQYFGPGTRLTVL.

The CDR3 bases are TGTGCCAGCAGCTTAGATCGGCCAGCTGCAACTAATGAAAAACTGTTTTTT. It specifies CASSLDRPAATNEKLFF. The chain combines TRBV7-2 with TRBJ1-4; unclear D gene. Trimming shortened V by 1 base and J by 0 bases, and 12 bases separated the two germline ends. CDR3 length equals 17 residues. Looked up from germline, CDR1 is SGHTA and CDR2 is FQGNSA.

V is TRBV7-2 and J is TRBJ2-1; 9 bases are a match to TRBD2. J gave up 10 bases and V 3 bases, and 4 bases lay outside the gene matches. CDR1 and CDR2 from the germline V gene are SGHTA and FQGNSA. This CDR3 spans 13 amino acids. The CDR3 DNA is TGTGCCAGCAGCTTCTATAGCGGGAGAGAGCAGTTCTTC. It codes for CASSFYSGREQFF.

This chain links TRBV30 with TRBJ2-5; TRBD1 is a possible D gene (7 bases). The CDR3 consists of 16 residues. With 4 bases removed from V and 11 bases from J, the gap between germline ends came to 29 bases. From germline, CDR1 is GTSNPN and CDR2 SVGIG (reference sequence). CDR3 loop: CAWTEPGTAKLRGQYF. In DNA form, the CDR3 reads TGTGCCTGGACTGAACCCGGGACAGCCAAGCTACGGGGGCAGTACTTC. The complete variable domain, with remaining parts taken from reference TRBV30 and TRBJ2-5, reads SQTIHQWPATLVQPVGSPLSLECTVEGTSNPNLYWYRQAAGRGLQLLFYSVGIGQISSEVPQNLSASRPQDRQFILSSKKLLLSDSGFYLCAWTEPGTAKLRGQYFGPGTRLLVL.

This clone was detected only once. The V and J genes are TRBV29-1 and TRBJ2-7; tentative D call: TRBD2 (6 bases). The V gene lost 5 bases and the J gene lost 2 bases, with 16 bases spanning the gap. Looked up from germline, CDR1 is SQVTM and CDR2 is ANQGSEA. The CDR3 has 14 residues. CDR3 coding DNA: TGCAGCGTTCGACAAGGGCCGGGGGCCTACGAGCAGTACTTC. Translating it yields CSVRQGPGAYEQYF.

This clone has just a few counts. The J gene is TRBJ2-2, the V gene TRBV19; perhaps TRBD1 as D (6 bases). The CDR3 runs to 14 residues. Looked up from germline, CDR1 is LNHDA and CDR2 is SQIVND (reference sequence). The ends were cut back, 3 bases at V and 6 bases at J, with 11 bases in the middle. The CDR3: CASSIQGWAGELFF. The CDR3 DNA reads TGTGCCAGTAGTATCCAGGGGTGGGCCGGGGAGCTGTTTTTT. Supplemented by reference TRBV19 and TRBJ2-2, the full variable domain reads DGGITQSPKYLFRKEGQNVTLSCEQNLNHDAMYWYRQDPGQGLRLIYYSQIVNDFQKGDIAEGYSVSREKKESFPLTVTSAQKNPTAFYLCASSIQGWAGELFFGEGSRLTVL.

The chain uses TRBV11-2 and TRBJ2-4; possibly TRBD1 for D (5 bases). V was cut by 6 bases and J by 3 bases, with 12 bases left in between. The CDR3 is 14 residues long. Germline CDR1 and CDR2: SGHAT and FQNNGV. The CDR3: CASSSLGDKNIQYF. As DNA, the CDR3 is TGTGCCAGCAGTTCCTTAGGGGACAAAAACATTCAGTACTTC.

CDR3 amino acids: CAISESVGDTQYF. The CDR3 DNA reads as TGTGCCATCAGTGAGTCGGTGGGAGATACGCAGTATTTT. V gene TRBV10-3 combines with J gene TRBJ2-3; the D is unclear. The CDR3 runs to 13 residues. V dropped 0 bases and J dropped 5 bases, with 6 bases sitting between them. The germline CDR1 and CDR2 sequences are ENHRY and SYGVKD.

V and J are TRBV2 and TRBJ2-6; 14 nucleotides match TRBD2. CDR3 length: 17 amino acids. Germline V lookup: CDR1 SNHLY, CDR2 FYNNEI. The J segment lost 2 bases and the V segment lost 5 bases, leaving 2 bases of the junction unmatched. CDR3 amino acids: CASSRGLAGAGANVLTF. In DNA, the CDR3 is TGTGCCAGCAGTCGGGGACTAGCGGGAGCTGGGGCCAACGTCCTGACTTTC. Using reference TRBV2 and TRBJ2-6 for the parts outside the CDR3, the full variable domain is EPEVTQTPSHQVTQMGQEVILRCVPISNHLYFYWYRQILGQKVEFLVSFYNNEISEKSEIFDDQFSVERPDGSNFTLKIRSTKLEDSAMYFCASSRGLAGAGANVLTFGAGSRLTVL.

The chain has TRBV27 and TRBJ2-7; D remains unclear. The CDR3 sequence is 11 residues long. With 4 bases removed from V and 6 bases from J, the gap between germline ends came to 7 bases. Germline CDR1 is MNHEY and CDR2 is SMNVEV (reference sequence). The chain's CDR3 is CASSSPGEQYF. As DNA, the CDR3 is TGTGCCAGCAGTTCGCCAGGCGAGCAGTACTTC.

This rearrangement joins TRBV14 to TRBJ2-3; D remains unclear. Trimming removed 4 bases from V and 9 bases from J, with 23 bases in between. The CDR3 is 16 residues long. Germline-derived CDR1 and CDR2 are SGHDN and FVKESK. The CDR3 DNA follows: TGTGCCAGCAGCCTAAACTCAATATACACCTTGGAAACGCAGTATTTT. It translates to CASSLNSIYTLETQYF.

The V and J genes are TRBV5-1 and TRBJ2-3, with 7 bases fitting TRBD2. Germline V lookup: CDR1 SGHRS, CDR2 YFSETQ. This CDR3 spans 15 amino acids. The V gene end was trimmed by 4 bases and the J gene end by 2 bases; junction bases not matched to a gene: 7. CDR3 bases: TGCGCCAGCAGCCGTCGCGGGAGTAACACAGATACGCAGTATTTT. The encoded protein is CASSRRGSNTDTQYF.

This clone came up a few times. The rearrangement joins TRBV7-2 to TRBJ1-2; 8 nucleotides agree with TRBD1. This CDR3 is 14 amino acids long. With V trimmed by 4 bases and J by 6 bases, 7 bases remained unmatched. Germline V CDR1 and CDR2: SGHTA, FQGNSA. The DNA for the CDR3 is TGTGCCAGCAGCTACATAGGACAGGGCCATGGCTACACCTTC. Translation gives CASSYIGQGHGYTF. Combining the CDR3 with reference TRBV7-2 and TRBJ1-2 gives the whole variable domain GAGVSQSPSNKVTEKGKDVELRCDPISGHTALYWYRQSLGQGLEFLIYFQGNSAPDKSGLPSDRFSAERTGGSVSTLTIQRTQQEDSAVYLCASSYIGQGHGYTFGSGTRLTVV.

This clone was seen just once. The genes are TRBV18 and TRBJ1-6; 7 bases map to TRBD1. Per germline, CDR1 KGHSH and CDR2 LQKENI. The CDR3 extends over 14 amino acids. J lost 10 bases, V lost 3 bases, and 6 bases had no gene match. For the CDR3, the DNA is TGTGCCAGCTCACCGGCCCAGGGGGGATCACCCCTCCACTTT. It encodes CASSPAQGGSPLHF. The complete variable domain, with remaining parts taken from reference TRBV18 and TRBJ1-6, reads NAGVMQNPRHLVRRRGQEARLRCSPMKGHSHVYWYRQLPEEGLKFMVYLQKENIIDESGMPKERFSAEFPKEGPSILRIQQVVRGDSAAYFCASSPAQGGSPLHFGNGTRLTVT.

Only a few counts were recorded for this clone. J is TRBJ2-5 and V is TRBV12-5; D is undetermined. Germline assignment: CDR1 LGHNT and CDR2 FRNRAP. V lost 2 bases to trimming and J lost 3 bases, with 7 bases between them. There are 13 residues in the CDR3. The CDR3: CASGLMVKETQYF. In nucleotides, the CDR3 is TGTGCTAGTGGTTTGATGGTAAAAGAGACCCAGTACTTC.